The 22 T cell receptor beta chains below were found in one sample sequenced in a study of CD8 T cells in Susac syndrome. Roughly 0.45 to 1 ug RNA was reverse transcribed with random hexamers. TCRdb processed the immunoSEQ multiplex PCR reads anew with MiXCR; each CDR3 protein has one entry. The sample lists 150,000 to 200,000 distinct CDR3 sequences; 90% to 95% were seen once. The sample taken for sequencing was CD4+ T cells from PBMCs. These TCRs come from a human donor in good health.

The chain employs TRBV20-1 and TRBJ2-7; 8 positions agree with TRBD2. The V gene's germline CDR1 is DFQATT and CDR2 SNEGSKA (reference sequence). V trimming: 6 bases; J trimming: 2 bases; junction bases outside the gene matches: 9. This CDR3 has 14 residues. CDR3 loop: CSATGGARTYEQYF. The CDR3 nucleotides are TGCAGTGCCACGGGGGGGGCCCGAACCTACGAGCAGTACTTC.

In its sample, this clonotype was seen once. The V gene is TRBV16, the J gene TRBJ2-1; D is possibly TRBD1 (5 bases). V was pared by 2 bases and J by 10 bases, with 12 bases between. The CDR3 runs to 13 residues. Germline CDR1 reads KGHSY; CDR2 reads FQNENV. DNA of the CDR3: TGTGCCAGCAGCCAACAAGGGGATGGCGAGCAGTTCTTC. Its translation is CASSQQGDGEQFF.

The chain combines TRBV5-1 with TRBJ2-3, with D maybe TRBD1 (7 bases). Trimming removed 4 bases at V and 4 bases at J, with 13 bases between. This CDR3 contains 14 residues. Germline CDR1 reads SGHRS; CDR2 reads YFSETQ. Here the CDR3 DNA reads TGCGCCAGCAGCCTTCAGGGGGGCGCAGATACGCAGTATTTT. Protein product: CASSLQGGADTQYF.

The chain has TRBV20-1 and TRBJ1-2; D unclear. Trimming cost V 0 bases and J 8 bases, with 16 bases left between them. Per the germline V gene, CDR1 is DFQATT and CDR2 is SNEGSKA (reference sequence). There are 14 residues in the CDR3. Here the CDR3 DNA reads TGCAGTGCTAGAGATTTCGGCAGTTTGTTCGGCTACACCTTC. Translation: CSARDFGSLFGYTF.

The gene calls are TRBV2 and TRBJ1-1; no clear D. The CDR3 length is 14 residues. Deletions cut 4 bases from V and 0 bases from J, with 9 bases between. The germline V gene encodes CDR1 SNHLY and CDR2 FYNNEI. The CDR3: CASSVLQLNTEAFF. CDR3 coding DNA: TGTGCCAGCAGTGTGTTACAGCTGAACACTGAAGCTTTCTTT. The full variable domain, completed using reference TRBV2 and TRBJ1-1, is EPEVTQTPSHQVTQMGQEVILRCVPISNHLYFYWYRQILGQKVEFLVSFYNNEISEKSEIFDDQFSVERPDGSNFTLKIRSTKLEDSAMYFCASSVLQLNTEAFFGQGTRLTVV.

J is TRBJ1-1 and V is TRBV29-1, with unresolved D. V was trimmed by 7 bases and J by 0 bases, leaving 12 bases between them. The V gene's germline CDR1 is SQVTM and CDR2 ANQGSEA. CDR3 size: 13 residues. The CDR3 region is CSARTGLNTEAFF. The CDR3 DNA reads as TGCAGCGCCCGGACGGGCTTGAACACTGAAGCTTTCTTT.

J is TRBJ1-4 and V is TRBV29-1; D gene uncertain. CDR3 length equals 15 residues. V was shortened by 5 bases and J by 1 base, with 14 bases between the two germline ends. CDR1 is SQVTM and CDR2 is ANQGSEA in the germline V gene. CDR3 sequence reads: CSVNRGGQTNEKLFF. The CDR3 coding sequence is TGCAGCGTTAACCGTGGCGGGCAAACTAATGAAAAACTGTTTTTT.

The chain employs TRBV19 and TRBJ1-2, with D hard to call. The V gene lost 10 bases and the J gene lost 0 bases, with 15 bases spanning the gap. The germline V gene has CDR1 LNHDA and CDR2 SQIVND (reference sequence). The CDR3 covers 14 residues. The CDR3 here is CATTREGANYGYTF. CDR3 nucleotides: TGTGCCACCACCCGGGAGGGAGCTAACTATGGCTACACCTTC.

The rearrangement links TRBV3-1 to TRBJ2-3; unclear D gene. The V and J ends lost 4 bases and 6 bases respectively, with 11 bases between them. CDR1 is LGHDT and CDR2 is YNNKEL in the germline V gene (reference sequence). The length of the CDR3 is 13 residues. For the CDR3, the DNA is TGTGCCAGCAGCCTTAAGGGCGTCGATACGCAGTATTTT. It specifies CASSLKGVDTQYF.

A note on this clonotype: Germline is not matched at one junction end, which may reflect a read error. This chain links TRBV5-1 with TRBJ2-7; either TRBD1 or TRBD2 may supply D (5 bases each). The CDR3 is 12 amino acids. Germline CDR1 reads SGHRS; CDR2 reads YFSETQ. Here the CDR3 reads CASSLGFRERYF. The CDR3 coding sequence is TGCGCCAGCAGCTTAGGATTCAGGGAGCGGTACTTC.

The CDR3 here is CASSEFRALRDEQFF. The CDR3 DNA reads TGTGCCAGCAGTGAATTCAGGGCCCTTAGGGATGAGCAGTTCTTC. The chain carries TRBV6-1 and TRBJ2-1; D perhaps matches TRBD1 (5 bases). The ends were cut back, 2 bases at V and 8 bases at J, with 16 bases in the middle. Germline CDR1 MNHNS, CDR2 SASEGT. This CDR3 has 15 amino acids.

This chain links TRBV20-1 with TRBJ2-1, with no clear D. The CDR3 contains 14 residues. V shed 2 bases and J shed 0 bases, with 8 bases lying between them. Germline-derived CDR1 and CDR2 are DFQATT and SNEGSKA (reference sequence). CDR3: CSARSPLSYNEQFF. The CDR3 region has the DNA TGCAGTGCTAGAAGCCCGCTCTCCTACAATGAGCAGTTCTTC.

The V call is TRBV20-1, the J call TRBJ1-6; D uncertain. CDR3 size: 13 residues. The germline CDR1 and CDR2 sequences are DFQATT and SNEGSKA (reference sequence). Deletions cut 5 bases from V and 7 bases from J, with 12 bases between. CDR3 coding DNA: TGCAGTGCTCGAAGGGAGGGAAATTCACCCCTCCACTTT. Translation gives CSARREGNSPLHF.

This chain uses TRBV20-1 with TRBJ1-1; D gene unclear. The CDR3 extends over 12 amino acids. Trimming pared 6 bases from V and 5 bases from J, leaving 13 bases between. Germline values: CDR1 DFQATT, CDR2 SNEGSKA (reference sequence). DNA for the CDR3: TGCAGTGCACGGACCCAAGGTACTGAAGCTTTCTTT. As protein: CSARTQGTEAFF.

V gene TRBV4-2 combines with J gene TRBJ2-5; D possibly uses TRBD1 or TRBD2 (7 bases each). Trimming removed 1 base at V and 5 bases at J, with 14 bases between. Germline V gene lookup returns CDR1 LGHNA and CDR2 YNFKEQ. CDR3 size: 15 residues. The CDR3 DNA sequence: TGTGCCAGCAGCCAAGGGAACAGGGGAGGGGAGACCCAGTACTTC. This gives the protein CASSQGNRGGETQYF.

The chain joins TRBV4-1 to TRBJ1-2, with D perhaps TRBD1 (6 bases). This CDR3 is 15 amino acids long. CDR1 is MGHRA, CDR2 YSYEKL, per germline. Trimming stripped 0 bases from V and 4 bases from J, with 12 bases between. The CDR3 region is CASSQEDSLSYGYTF. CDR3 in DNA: TGCGCCAGCAGCCAAGAGGACAGCTTGAGCTATGGCTACACCTTC.

CDR3 bases: TGCGCCAGCAGCTTAGGTCTGAATGAAAAACTGTTTTTT. Translating it yields CASSLGLNEKLFF. The chain carries TRBV5-1 and TRBJ1-4; D gene ambiguous. The CDR3 consists of 13 residues. Germline V gives CDR1 SGHRS, CDR2 YFSETQ. Trimming left V 2 bases short and J 5 bases short, with 7 bases between. Full variable domain (rest looked up from reference TRBV5-1 and TRBJ1-4): KAGVTQTPRYLIKTRGQQVTLSCSPISGHRSVSWYQQTPGQGLQFLFEYFSETQRNKGNFPGRFSGRQFSNSRSEMNVSTLELGDSALYLCASSLGLNEKLFFGSGTQLSVL.

Written as DNA, the CDR3 is TGTGCCAGTAGTTCCGGGACAGGGCTCCTCGAGCAGTACTTC. Residues: CASSSGTGLLEQYF. V is TRBV19 and J is TRBJ2-7; 9 nucleotides agree with TRBD1. From germline, CDR1 is LNHDA and CDR2 SQIVND (reference sequence). The J segment lost 6 bases and the V segment lost 5 bases, leaving 8 bases of the junction unmatched. CDR3 length: 14 residues.

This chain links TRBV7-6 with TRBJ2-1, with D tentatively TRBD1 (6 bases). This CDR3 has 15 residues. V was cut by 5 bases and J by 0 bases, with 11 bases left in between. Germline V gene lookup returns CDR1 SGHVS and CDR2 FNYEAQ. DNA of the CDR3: TGTGCCAGCAGCCTTGGACAGCCCTCCTACAATGAGCAGTTCTTC. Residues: CASSLGQPSYNEQFF.

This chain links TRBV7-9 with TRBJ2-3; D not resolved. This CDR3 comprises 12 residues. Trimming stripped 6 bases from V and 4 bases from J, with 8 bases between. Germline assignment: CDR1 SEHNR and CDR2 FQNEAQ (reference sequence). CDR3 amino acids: CASRRGSDTQYF. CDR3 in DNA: TGTGCCAGCAGGCGTGGCTCAGATACGCAGTATTTT. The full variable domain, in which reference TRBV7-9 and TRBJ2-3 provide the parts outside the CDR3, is DTGVSQNPRHKITKRGQNVTFRCDPISEHNRLYWYRQTLGQGPEFLTYFQNEAQLEKSRLLSDRFSAERPKGSFSTLEIQRTEQGDSAMYLCASRRGSDTQYFGPGTRLTVL.

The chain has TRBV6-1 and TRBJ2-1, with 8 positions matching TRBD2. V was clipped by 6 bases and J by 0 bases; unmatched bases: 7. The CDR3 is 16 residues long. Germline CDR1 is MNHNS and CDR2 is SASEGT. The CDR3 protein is CASSPGGPSSYNEQFF. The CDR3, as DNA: TGTGCCAGCAGCCCGGGGGGGCCCAGCTCCTACAATGAGCAGTTCTTC.

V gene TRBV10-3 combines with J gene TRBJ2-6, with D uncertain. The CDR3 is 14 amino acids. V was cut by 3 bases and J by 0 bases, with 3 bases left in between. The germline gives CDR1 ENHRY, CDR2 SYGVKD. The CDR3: CAISDPSGANVLTF. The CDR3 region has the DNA TGTGCCATCAGTGACCCCTCTGGGGCCAACGTCCTGACTTTC.